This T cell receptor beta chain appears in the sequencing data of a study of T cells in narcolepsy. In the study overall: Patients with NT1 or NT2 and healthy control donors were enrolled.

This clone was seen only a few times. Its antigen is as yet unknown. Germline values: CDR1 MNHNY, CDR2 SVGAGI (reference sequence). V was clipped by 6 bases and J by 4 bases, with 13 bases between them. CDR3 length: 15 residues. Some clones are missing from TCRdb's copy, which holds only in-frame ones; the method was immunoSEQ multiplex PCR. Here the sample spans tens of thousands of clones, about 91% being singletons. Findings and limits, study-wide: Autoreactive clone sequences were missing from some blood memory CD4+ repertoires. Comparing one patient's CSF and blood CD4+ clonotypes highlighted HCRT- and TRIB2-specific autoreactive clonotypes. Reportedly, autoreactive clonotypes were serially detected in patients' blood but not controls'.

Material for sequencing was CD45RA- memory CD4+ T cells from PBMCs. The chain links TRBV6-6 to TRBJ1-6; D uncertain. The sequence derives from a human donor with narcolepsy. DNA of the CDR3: TGTGCCAGCAGCAAGGACGGAGGATATAATTCACCCCTCCACTTT. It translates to CASSKDGGYNSPLHF.